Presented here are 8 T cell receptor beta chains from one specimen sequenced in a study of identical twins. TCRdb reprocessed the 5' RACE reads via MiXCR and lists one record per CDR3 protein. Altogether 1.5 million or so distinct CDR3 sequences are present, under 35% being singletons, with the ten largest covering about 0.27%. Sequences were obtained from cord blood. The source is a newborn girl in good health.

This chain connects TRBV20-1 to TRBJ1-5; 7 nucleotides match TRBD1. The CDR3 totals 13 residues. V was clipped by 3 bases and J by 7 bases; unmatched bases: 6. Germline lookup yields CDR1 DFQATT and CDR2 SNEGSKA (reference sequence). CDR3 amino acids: CSAREGAGQPQHF. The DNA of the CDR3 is TGCAGTGCTAGGGAGGGGGCTGGGCAGCCCCAGCATTTT.

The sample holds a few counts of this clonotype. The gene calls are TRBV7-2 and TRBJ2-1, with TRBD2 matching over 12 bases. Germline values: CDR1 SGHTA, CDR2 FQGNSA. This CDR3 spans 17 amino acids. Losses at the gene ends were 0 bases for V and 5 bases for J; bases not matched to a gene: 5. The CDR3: CASSLARLAGAHNEQFF. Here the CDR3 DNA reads TGTGCCAGCAGCTTAGCCCGACTAGCGGGGGCCCACAATGAGCAGTTCTTC.

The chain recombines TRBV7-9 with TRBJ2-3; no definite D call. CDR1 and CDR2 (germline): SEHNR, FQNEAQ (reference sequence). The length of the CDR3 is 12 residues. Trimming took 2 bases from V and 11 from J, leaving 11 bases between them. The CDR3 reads CASSLSRLGQYF. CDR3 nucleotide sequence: TGTGCCAGCAGCTTATCTCGGCTGGGGCAGTATTTT. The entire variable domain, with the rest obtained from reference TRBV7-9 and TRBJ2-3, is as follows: DTGVSQNPRHKITKRGQNVTFRCDPISEHNRLYWYRQTLGQGPEFLTYFQNEAQLEKSRLLSDRFSAERPKGSFSTLEIQRTEQGDSAMYLCASSLSRLGQYFGPGTRLTVL.

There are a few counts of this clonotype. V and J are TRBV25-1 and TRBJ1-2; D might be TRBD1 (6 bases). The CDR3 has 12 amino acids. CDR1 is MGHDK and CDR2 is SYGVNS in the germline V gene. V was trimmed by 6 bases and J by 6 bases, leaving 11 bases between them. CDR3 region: CASRAGDNGYTF. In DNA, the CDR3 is TGTGCCAGCAGGGCAGGGGATAATGGCTACACCTTC.

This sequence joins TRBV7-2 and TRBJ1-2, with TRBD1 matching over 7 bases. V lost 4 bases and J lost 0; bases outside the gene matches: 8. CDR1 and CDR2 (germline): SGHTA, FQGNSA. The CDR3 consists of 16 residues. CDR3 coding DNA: TGTGCCAGCAGCTGGGGACAGCCCATGCCTAACTATGGCTACACCTTC. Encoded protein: CASSWGQPMPNYGYTF.

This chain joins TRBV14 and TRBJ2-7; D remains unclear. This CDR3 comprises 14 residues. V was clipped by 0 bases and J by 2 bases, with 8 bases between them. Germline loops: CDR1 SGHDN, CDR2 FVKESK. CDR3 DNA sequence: TGTGCCAGCAGCCAAGATGCGCAGGCCTACGAGCAGTACTTC. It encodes CASSQDAQAYEQYF.

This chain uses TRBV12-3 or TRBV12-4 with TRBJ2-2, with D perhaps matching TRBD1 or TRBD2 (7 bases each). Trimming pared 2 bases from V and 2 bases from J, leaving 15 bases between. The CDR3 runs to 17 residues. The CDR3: CASSLKGRGLNTGELFF. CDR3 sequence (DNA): TGTGCCAGCAGTTTAAAAGGGAGGGGGCTTAACACCGGGGAGCTGTTTTTT.

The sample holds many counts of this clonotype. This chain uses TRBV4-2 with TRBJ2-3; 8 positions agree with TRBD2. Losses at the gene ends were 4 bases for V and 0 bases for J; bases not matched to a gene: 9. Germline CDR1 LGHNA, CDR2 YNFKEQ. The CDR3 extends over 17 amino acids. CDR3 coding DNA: TGTGCCAGCAGCCCGACTAGGGTAGCGGGGAGCACAGATACGCAGTATTTT. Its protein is CASSPTRVAGSTDTQYF.